These 7 T cell receptor beta chains were sequenced from one sample in a study of cytomegalovirus exposure and HLA in healthy donors. A multiplex PCR was run with 60 Vbeta primers and 13 Jbeta primers. Profiling relied on immunoSEQ multiplex PCR, and the TCRdb table lists in-frame clones only, not all of them. The table includes around 150,000 clones, around 76% detected once. What was sequenced was PBMCs. These receptors were taken from a man between 60 and 70 years old in good health and CMV-seronegative.

In this sample, this clone turned up a few times. The chain carries TRBV10-2 and TRBJ1-1; D gene uncertain. CDR1 is WSHSY and CDR2 is SAAADI in the germline V gene. The CDR3 runs to 12 residues. V was shortened by 8 bases and J by 2 bases, with 9 bases between the two germline ends. CDR3 loop: CASAIANTEAFF. The CDR3, as DNA: TGCGCCAGCGCCATAGCAAACACTGAAGCTTTCTTT.

This clone was detected only once. V gene TRBV29-1 combines with J gene TRBJ2-3; 10 positions match TRBD1. Losses at the gene ends were 4 bases for V and 2 bases for J; bases not matched to a gene: 6. The germline V gene has CDR1 SQVTM and CDR2 ANQGSEA. This CDR3 has 15 residues. The CDR3 protein is CSVGDRGTATDTQYF. The CDR3 coding sequence is TGCAGCGTTGGGGACAGGGGAACGGCCACAGATACGCAGTATTTT.

This clone was observed a few times. The rearrangement uses TRBV5-6 and TRBJ1-6; possible D gene TRBD1, 6 bases. V was cut by 3 bases and J by 7 bases, with 14 bases left in between. Germline V CDR1 and CDR2: SGHDT, YYEEEE. There are 15 residues in the CDR3. The CDR3 region has the DNA TGTGCCAGCAGCTCCGGGGGGGGCGTGAATTCACCCCTCCACTTT. This gives the protein CASSSGGGVNSPLHF.

The rearrangement uses TRBV27 and TRBJ2-5; 13 bases line up with TRBD2. J gave up 7 bases and V 5 bases, and 16 bases lay outside the gene matches. This CDR3 region has 18 residues. Germline CDR1 reads MNHEY; CDR2 reads SMNVEV (reference sequence). DNA of the CDR3: TGTGCCAGCAGTCCCATAGCAGGACTAGCGGGAGTAATCGGGACCCAGTACTTC. Translated: CASSPIAGLAGVIGTQYF.

There are a few counts of this clone. The chain uses TRBV5-4 and TRBJ1-1; 7 positions agree with TRBD1. CDR3 length equals 15 residues. The V gene end was trimmed by 4 bases and the J gene end by 1 base; junction bases not matched to a gene: 7. The germline gives CDR1 SGHNT, CDR2 YYREEE (reference sequence). In nucleotides, the CDR3 is TGTGCCAGCAGCGATAGACAGGGAGGGAACACTGAAGCTTTCTTT. Translated: CASSDRQGGNTEAFF. The whole variable domain, remainder taken from reference TRBV5-4 and TRBJ1-1, is ETGVTQSPTHLIKTRGQQVTLRCSSQSGHNTVSWYQQALGQGPQFIFQYYREEENGRGNFPPRFSGLQFPNYSSELNVNALELDDSALYLCASSDRQGGNTEAFFGQGTRLTVV.

The chain joins TRBV7-3 to TRBJ2-1, with 7 bases matching TRBD1. The germline V gene encodes CDR1 SGHTA and CDR2 FQGTGA. The trim removed 5 bases at V and 8 bases at J, leaving 12 bases unmatched. The CDR3 spans 15 residues. The CDR3 nucleotides are TGTGCCAGCAGCCAGGGGCGACAGGGCTTCGATGAGCAGTTCTTC. Translation gives CASSQGRQGFDEQFF.

This rearrangement joins TRBV9 to TRBJ2-7; the D gene is possibly TRBD1 (5 bases). This CDR3 has 15 amino acids. Trimming removed 0 bases from V and 4 bases from J, with 14 bases in between. Germline CDR1 is SGDLS and CDR2 is YYNGEE. The CDR3 bases are TGTGCCAGCAGCGTAGAGGAACAGGCACCTTACGAGCAGTACTTC. Residues: CASSVEEQAPYEQYF.